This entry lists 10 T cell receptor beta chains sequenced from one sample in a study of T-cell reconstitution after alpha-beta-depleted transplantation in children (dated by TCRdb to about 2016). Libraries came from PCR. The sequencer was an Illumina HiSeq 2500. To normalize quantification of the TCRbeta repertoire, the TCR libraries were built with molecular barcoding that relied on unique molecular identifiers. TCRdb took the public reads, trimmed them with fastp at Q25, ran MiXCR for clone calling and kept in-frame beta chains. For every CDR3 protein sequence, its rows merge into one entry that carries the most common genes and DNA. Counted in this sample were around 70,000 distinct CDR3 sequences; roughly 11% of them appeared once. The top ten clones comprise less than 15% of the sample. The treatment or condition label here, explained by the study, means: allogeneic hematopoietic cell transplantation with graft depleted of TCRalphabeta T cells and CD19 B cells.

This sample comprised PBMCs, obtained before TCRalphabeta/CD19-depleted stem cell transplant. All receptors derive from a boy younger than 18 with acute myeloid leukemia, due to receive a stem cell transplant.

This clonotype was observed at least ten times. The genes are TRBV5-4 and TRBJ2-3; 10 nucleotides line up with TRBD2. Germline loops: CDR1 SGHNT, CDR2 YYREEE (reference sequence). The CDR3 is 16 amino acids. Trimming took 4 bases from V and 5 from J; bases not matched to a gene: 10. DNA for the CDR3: TGTGCCAGCAGCCGCGCTAGCGGGGGCCCCGTAGATACGCAGTATTTT. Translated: CASSRASGGPVDTQYF.

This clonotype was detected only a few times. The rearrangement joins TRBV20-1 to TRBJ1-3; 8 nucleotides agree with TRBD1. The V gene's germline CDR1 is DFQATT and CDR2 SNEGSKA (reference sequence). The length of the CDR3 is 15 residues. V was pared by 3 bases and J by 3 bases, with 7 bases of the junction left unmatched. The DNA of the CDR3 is TGCAGTGCTAGTGGTGGGACAGGAAGTGGAAACACCATATATTTT. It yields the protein CSASGGTGSGNTIYF.

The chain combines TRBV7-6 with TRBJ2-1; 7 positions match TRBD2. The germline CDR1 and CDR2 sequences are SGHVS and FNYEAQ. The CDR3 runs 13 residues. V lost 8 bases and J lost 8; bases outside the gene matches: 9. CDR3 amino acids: CASERGPGDEQFF. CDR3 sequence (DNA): TGTGCCAGCGAGCGGGGCCCGGGGGATGAGCAGTTCTTC.

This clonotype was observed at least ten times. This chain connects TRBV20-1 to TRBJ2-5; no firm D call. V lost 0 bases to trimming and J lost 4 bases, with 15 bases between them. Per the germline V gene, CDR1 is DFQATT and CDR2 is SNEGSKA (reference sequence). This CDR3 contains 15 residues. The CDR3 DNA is TGCAGTGCTAGAGATTACCTGGACCCAGGAGAGACCCAGTACTTC. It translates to CSARDYLDPGETQYF.

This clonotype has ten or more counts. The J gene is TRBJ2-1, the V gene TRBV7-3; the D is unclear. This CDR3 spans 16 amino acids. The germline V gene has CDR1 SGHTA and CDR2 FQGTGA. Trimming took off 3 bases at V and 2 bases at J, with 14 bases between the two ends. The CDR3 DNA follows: TGTGCCAGCAGCTTTGTGCCAAACGTTCCCTACAATGAGCAGTTCTTC. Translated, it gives CASSFVPNVPYNEQFF. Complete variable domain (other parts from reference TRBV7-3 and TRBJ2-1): GAGVSQTPSNKVTEKGKYVELRCDPISGHTALYWYRQSLGQGPEFLIYFQGTGAADDSGLPNDRFFAVRPEGSVSTLKIQRTERGDSAVYLCASSFVPNVPYNEQFFGPGTRLTVL.

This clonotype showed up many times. DNA for the CDR3: TGCGCCAGCAGCCAAGGAGTAGGTGGCTACACCTTC. Amino acid sequence: CASSQGVGGYTF. The V and J genes are TRBV4-1 and TRBJ1-2; D remains unclear. CDR1 and CDR2 from the germline V gene are MGHRA and YSYEKL. CDR3 length: 12 residues. V lost 1 base to trimming and J lost 7 bases, with 7 bases between them.

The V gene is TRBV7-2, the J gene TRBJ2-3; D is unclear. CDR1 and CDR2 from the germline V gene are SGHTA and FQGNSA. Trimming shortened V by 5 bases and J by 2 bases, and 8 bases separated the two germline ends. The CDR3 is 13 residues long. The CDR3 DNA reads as TGTGCCAGCAGCGGTAGACACACAGATACGCAGTATTTT. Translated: CASSGRHTDTQYF.

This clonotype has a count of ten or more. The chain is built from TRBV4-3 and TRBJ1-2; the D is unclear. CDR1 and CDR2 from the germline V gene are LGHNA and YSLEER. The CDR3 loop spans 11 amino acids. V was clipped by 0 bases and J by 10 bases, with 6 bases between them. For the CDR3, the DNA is TGCGCCAGCAGCCAAGACACCTCCTACACCTTC. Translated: CASSQDTSYTF.

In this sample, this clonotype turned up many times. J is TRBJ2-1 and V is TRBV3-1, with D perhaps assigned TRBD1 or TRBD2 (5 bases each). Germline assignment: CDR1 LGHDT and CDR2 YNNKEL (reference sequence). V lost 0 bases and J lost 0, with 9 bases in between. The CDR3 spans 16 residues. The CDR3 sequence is CASSQEGESSYNEQFF. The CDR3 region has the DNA TGTGCCAGCAGCCAAGAAGGGGAGAGCTCCTACAATGAGCAGTTCTTC.

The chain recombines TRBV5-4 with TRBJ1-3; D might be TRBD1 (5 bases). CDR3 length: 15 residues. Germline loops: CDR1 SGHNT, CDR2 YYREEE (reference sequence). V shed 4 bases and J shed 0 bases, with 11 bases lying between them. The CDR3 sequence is CASSRPGRSGNTIYF. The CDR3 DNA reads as TGTGCCAGCAGCCGTCCGGGACGCTCTGGAAACACCATATATTTT.